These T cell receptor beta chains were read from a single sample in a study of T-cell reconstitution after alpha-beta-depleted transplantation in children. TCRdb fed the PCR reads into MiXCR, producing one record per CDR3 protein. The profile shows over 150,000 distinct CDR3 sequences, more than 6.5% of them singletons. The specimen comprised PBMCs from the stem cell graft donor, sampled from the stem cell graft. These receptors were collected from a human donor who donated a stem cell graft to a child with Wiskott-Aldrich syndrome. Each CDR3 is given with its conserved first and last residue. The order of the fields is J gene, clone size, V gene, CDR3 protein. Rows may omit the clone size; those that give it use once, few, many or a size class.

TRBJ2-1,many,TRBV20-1,CSANPGGVGEQFF
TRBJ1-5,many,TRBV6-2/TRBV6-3,CASSYRGDGNQPQHF
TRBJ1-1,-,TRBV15,CATRGGSGYGAFF
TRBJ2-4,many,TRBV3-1,CASSLRQGLAKNIQYF
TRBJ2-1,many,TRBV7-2,CASSLPGTPRSYNEQFF
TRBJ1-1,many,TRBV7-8,CASSLGQGGTFF
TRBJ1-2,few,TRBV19,CASTDRRPNYGYTF
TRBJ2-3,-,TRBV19,CASSIPTSGGPRDEQYF
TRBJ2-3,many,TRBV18,CASSPPTGGGTDTQYF
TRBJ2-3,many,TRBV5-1,CASSITDTQYF
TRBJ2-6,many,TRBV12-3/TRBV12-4,CASSFGSGANVLTF
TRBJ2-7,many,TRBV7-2,CASSLGQTTLGEQYF
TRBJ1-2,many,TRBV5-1,CASSSDTTNYGYTF
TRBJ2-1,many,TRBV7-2,CASSLTPYSEQFF
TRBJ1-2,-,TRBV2,CASQFRGQGYGYTF
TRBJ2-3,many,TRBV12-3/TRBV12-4,CASSLVQGANTQYF
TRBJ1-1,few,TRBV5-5,CASSLTSGLNTEAFF
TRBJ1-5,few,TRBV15,CATSRGDSWGNQPQHF
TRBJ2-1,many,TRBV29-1,CSVAGVAYNEQFF
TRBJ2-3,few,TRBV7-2,CATERGGLTDTQYF
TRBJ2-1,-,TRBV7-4,CASSLLVAGVNKQFF
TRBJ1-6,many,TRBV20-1,CSARDRNRGQSPLHF
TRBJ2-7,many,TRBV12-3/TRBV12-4,CASRQPGQGYEQYF
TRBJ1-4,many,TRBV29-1,CSVAVNRNEKLFF
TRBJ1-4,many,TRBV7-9,CASSFAGTEKLFF
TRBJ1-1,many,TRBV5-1,CASSLDRVTEAFF
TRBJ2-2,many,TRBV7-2,CASSTRGRAIGELFF
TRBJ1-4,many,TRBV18,CASSPIGGGEKLFF